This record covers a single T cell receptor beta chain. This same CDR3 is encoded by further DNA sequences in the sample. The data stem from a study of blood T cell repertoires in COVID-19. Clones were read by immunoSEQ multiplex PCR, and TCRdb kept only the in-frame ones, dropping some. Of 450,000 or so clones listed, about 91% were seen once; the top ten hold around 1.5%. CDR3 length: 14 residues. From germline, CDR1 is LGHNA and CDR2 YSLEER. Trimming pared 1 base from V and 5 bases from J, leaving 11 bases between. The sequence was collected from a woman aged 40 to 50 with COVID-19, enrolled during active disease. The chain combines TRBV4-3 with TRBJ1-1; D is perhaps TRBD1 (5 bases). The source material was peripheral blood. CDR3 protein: CASSQVVGGTEAFF. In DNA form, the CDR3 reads TGCGCCAGCAGCCAAGTAGTGGGGGGTACTGAAGCTTTCTTT.